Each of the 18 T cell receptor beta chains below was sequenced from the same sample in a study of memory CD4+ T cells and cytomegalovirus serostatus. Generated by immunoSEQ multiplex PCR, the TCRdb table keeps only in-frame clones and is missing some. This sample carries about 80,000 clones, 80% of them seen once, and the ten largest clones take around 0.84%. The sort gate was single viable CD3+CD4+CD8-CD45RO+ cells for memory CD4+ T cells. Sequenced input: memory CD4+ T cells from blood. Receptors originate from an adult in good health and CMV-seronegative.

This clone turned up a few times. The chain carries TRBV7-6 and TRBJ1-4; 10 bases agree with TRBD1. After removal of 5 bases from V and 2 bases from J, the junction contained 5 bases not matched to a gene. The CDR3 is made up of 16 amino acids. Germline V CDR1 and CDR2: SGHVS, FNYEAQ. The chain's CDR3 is CASSPRQGATNEKLFF. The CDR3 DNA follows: TGTGCCAGCAGCCCGCGACAGGGGGCCACTAATGAAAAACTGTTTTTT.

CDR3 nucleotide sequence: TGTGCCAGCAGCTACTACTGGACGGGACAAGAGACCCAGTACTTC. Its protein is CASSYYWTGQETQYF. The J gene is TRBJ2-5, the V gene TRBV5-6; maybe TRBD2 (5 bases). The V and J ends lost 3 bases and 2 bases respectively, with 14 bases between them. The germline CDR1 and CDR2 sequences are SGHDT and YYEEEE. This CDR3 is 15 amino acids long.

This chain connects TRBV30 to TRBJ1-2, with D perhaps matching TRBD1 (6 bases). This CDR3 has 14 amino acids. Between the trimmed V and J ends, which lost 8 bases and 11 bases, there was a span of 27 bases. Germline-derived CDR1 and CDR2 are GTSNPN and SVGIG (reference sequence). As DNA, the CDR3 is TGTGCCGCCGCCGCCGATACAGGGTTAAGTGTGTACACCTTC. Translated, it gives CAAAADTGLSVYTF.

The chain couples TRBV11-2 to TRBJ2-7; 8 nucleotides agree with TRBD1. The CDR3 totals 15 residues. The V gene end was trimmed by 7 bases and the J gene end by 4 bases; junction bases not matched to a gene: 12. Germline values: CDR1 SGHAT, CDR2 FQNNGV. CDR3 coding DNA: TGTGCCAGCAAAAGAGACAGGGGTCATGGGTACGAGCAGTACTTC. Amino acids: CASKRDRGHGYEQYF.

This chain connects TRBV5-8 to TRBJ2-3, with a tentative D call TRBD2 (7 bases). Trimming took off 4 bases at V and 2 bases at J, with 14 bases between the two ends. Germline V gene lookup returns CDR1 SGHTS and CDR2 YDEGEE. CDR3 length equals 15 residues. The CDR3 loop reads CASSPRGGPTDTQYF. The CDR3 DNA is TGTGCCAGCAGCCCGAGGGGGGGTCCCACAGATACGCAGTATTTT.

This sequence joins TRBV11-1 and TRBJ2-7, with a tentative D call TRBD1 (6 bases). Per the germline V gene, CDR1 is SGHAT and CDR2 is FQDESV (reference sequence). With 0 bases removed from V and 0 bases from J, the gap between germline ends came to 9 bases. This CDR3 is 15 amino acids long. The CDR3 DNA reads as TGTGCCAGCAGCTTAGCCCGGACAGTCTCCTACGAGCAGTACTTC. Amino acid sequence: CASSLARTVSYEQYF. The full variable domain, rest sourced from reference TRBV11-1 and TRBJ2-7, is EAEVAQSPRYKITEKSQAVAFWCDPISGHATLYWYRQILGQGPELLVQFQDESVVDDSQLPKDRFSAERLKGVDSTLKIQPAELGDSAMYLCASSLARTVSYEQYFGPGTRLTVT.

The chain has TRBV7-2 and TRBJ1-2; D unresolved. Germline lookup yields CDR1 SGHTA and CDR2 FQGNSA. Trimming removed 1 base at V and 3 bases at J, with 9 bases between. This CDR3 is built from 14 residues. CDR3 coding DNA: TGTGCCAGCAGCTTAGTTATCAGATACTATGGCTACACCTTC. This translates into CASSLVIRYYGYTF.

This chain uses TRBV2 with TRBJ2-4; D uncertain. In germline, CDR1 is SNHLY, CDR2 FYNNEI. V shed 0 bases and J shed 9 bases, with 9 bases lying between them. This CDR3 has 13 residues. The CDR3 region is CASSEALRSIQYF. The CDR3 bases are TGTGCCAGCAGTGAAGCGCTTCGGAGCATTCAGTACTTC.

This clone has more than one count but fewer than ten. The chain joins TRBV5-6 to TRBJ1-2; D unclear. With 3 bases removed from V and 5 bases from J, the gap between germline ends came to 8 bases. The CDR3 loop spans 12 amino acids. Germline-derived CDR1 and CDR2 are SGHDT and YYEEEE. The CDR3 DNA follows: TGTGCCAGCAGCTCTGGGTGGTATGGCTACACCTTC. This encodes CASSSGWYGYTF.

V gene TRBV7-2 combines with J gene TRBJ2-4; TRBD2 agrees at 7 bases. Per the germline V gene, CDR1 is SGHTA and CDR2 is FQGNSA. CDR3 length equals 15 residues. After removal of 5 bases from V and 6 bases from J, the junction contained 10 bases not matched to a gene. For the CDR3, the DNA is TGTGCCAGCAGCCCCCGGGGAGGGGTCGGAAACATTCAGTACTTC. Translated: CASSPRGGVGNIQYF.

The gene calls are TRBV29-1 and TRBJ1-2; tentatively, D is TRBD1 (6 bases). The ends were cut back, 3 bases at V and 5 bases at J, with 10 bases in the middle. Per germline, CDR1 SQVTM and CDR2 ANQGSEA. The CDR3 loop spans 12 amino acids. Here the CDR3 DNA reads TGCAGCGTTGACAGGGGAGATTATGGCTACACCTTC. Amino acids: CSVDRGDYGYTF.

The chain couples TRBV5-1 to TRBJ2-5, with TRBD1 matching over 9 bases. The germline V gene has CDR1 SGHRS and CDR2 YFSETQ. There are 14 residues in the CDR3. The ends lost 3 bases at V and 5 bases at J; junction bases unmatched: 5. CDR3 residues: CASSSTGGVETQYF. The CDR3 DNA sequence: TGCGCCAGCAGCTCCACAGGGGGCGTTGAGACCCAGTACTTC.

The CDR3 spells CSVERDSSYGYTF. The CDR3 nucleotides read TGCAGCGTTGAAAGGGACAGTTCTTATGGCTACACCTTC. The J gene is TRBJ1-2, the V gene TRBV29-1; 7 nucleotides agree with TRBD1. There are 13 residues in the CDR3. V lost 2 bases, J lost 5 bases, and 5 bases stayed unmatched. Germline lookup yields CDR1 SQVTM and CDR2 ANQGSEA.

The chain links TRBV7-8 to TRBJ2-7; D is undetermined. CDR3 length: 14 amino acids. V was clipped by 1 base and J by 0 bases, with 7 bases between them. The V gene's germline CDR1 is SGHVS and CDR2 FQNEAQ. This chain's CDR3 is CASSLVRNSYEQYF. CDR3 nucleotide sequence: TGTGCCAGCAGCTTAGTACGGAACTCCTACGAGCAGTACTTC.

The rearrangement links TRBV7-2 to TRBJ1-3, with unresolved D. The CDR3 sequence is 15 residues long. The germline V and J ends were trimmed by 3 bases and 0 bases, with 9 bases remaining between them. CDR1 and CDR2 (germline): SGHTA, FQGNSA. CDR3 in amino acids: CASSLGILSGNTIYF. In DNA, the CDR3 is TGTGCCAGCAGCTTGGGAATTCTCTCTGGAAACACCATATATTTT.

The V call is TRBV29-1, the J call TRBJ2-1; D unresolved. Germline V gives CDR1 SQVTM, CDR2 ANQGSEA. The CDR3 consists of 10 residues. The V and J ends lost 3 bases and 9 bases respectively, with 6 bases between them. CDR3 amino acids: CSVEQVEQFF. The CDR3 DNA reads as TGCAGCGTTGAGCAGGTTGAGCAGTTCTTC.

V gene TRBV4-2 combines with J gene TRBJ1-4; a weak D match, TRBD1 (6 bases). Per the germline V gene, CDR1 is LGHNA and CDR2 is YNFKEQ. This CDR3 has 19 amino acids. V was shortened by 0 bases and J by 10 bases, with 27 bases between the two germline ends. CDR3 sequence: CASSQDFDSDSQFGGKLFF. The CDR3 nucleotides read TGTGCCAGCAGCCAAGATTTCGATTCGGACAGCCAATTTGGAGGAAAACTGTTTTTT.

The CDR3 here is CASSPILNEQFF. The CDR3 nucleotides read TGTGCCAGCAGCCCCATTCTCAATGAGCAGTTCTTC. The V and J genes are TRBV11-2 and TRBJ2-1; D gene ambiguous. There are 12 residues in the CDR3. Germline V lookup: CDR1 SGHAT, CDR2 FQNNGV. V lost 5 bases and J lost 6, with 8 bases in between.